This T cell receptor beta chain is drawn from a study of blood T cell repertoires in COVID-19 (dated by TCRdb to 2018 to 2021). Background for the entire study: The collaborator samples originated in the United States, Italy and Spain and spanned the acute and convalescent phases of COVID-19. Sample metadata almost always included a de-identified subject ID, COVID-19 status, age in years and sex. Subjects who had been exposed to COVID-19, were actively infected with it, or had recovered from it provided the deeply sampled blood TCRbeta repertoires that made up the dataset. Where HLA class I and class II types were available, the types were taken from metadata supplied by the sample provider, not from assay-based typing. Samples were obtained from the ongoing ImmuneRACE study (first 160 participants) and from 950 to 1,500 subjects provided by 6 global collaborators. The material from the prospective study consisted of cDNA or gDNA derived from T cells, B-cell-depleted T cells, or PBMCs. The repertoires were released in a freely available public database meant as a resource for research on the immune response to SARS-CoV-2.

Deletion took 4 bases off V and 7 bases off J, with a span of 14 bases between the germline ends. There are 15 amino acids in the CDR3, from cysteine to phenylalanine inclusive. The read is trimmed to its CDR3 DNA, 45 bases read in frame from base 1. CDR1 and CDR2 were assigned from the germline V gene as KGHSY and FQNENV. Remarks on this clone: The antigen this receptor binds is unknown. Per-base quality was not reported, and no clone a single base away is much larger than it.

One collaborating source in Seattle enrolled patients while the patients were actively infected and followed the patients over time throughout the course of disease. The collaborating institutions used their own protocols to collect whole blood in K2EDTA tubes. Collaborator samples were shipped for TCRbeta analysis as frozen whole blood, isolated PBMCs, or DNA extracted from either sample type. TCRbeta CDR3 regions were amplified from genomic DNA by means of the immunoSEQ Assay, a bias-controlled multiplex PCR. In the authors' own workflow: The number of nucleated cells in each sample was estimated by amplification of reference gene primers within the assay. To quantify the absolute abundance of each unique TCRbeta CDR3 rearrangement, sequence reads were collapsed and filtered. For each sample, productive Simpson clonality was calculated as the square root of Simpson's diversity index across productive rearrangements. TCRdb carries this immuneACCESS record with in-frame sequences only. Its versions omit some clonotypes, under half of them owing to an unresolved V gene in the studies checked, with the rest unexplained. Clonal size and the V and J genes are those of that table, whereas D and trimming came from the DNA. The sample table records almost 200,000 clones; 70% to 90% of these occur just once. 0.8% to 0.95% of the sample is taken by the ten largest.

Overall study results and their limits: The amount of clinical and demographic metadata varied by source and participant and was provided uncurated.

Rearrangement joined TRBV16 to TRBJ1-6; 5 matching bases give a weak D call of TRBD1. Sequencing was done on a sample of peripheral blood. This sequence originates from a man between 60 and 70 years old with COVID-19, enrolled during active disease. The CDR3 region reads CASSLYGTPNSPLHF. The bases are TGTGCCAGCAGCCTGTATGGGACTCCCAATTCACCCCTCCACTTT.